Listed here are 26 T cell receptor beta chains from one sample, sequenced in a study of T cells after yellow fever vaccination (dated by TCRdb to between 2017 and 2020). Libraries were prepared through 5' RACE. Sequenced on an Illumina HiSeq 2500. Through fastp at Q25 and MiXCR, TCRdb rebuilt clones from the public reads, retaining in-frame beta chains. Records with the same CDR3 protein are collapsed into one entry carrying the most frequent genes and DNA. Present in this sample are around 100,000 distinct CDR3 sequences, 8.4% of which were seen just once. The ten largest clones capture less than 30% of the sample. Reading the label with the study, this specimen's treatment or condition is: live attenuated yellow fever vaccine strain. The sample was CD8+ T cells sorted from PBMCs, taken 45 days after the yellow fever booster vaccination. These receptors were obtained from a man aged 30 to 39 who received the YFV17D yellow fever vaccine.

This clonotype was detected many times. This sequence joins TRBV5-5 and TRBJ2-1; D is unclear. The length of the CDR3 is 14 residues. Trimming stripped 4 bases from V and 0 bases from J, with 8 bases between. Germline V gene sequence: CDR1 SGHKS, CDR2 YYEKEE (reference sequence). The DNA for the CDR3 is TGTGCCAGCAGCCGCTTAAGCTCCTACAATGAGCAGTTCTTC. Translated: CASSRLSSYNEQFF.

This clonotype was seen at least ten times. The rearrangement links TRBV12-5 to TRBJ2-3; D may be TRBD2 (6 bases). Germline V gene lookup returns CDR1 LGHNT and CDR2 FRNRAP. The CDR3 loop spans 15 amino acids. With 5 bases removed from V and 4 bases from J, the gap between germline ends came to 16 bases. CDR3 sequence (DNA): TGTGCTAGTGGTGAGGACTACCAGTACCCAGATACGCAGTATTTT. Its translation: CASGEDYQYPDTQYF.

This clonotype was observed many times. The chain uses TRBV20-1 and TRBJ1-1; possible D gene TRBD1, 5 bases. Germline CDR1 reads DFQATT; CDR2 reads SNEGSKA (reference sequence). The CDR3 has 16 amino acids. V lost 3 bases and J 0 bases, leaving 17 bases between the germline ends. The CDR3 DNA reads TGCAGTGCTAGTTCAGGGAGGTTCTCTATGAACACTGAAGCTTTCTTT. It encodes CSASSGRFSMNTEAFF.

This clonotype has at least ten counts. The chain carries TRBV5-6 and TRBJ2-1; D is unresolved. Germline V gives CDR1 SGHDT, CDR2 YYEEEE. Trimming stripped 0 bases from V and 4 bases from J, with 14 bases between. This CDR3 is 16 amino acids long. The CDR3 sequence is CASSLANLGRYNEQFF. CDR3 sequence (DNA): TGTGCCAGCAGCTTGGCCAACCTTGGAAGATACAATGAGCAGTTCTTC.

The V and J genes are TRBV30 and TRBJ1-2, with D perhaps matching TRBD1 (5 bases). Germline loops: CDR1 GTSNPN, CDR2 SVGIG (reference sequence). The CDR3 is 14 residues long. Trimming removed 1 base at V and 6 bases at J, with 15 bases between. As DNA, the CDR3 is TGTGCCTGGAGTGGTTTGGGCCGACAGAATGGCTACACCTTC. Its translation is CAWSGLGRQNGYTF.

This clonotype was seen at least ten times. The chain uses TRBV20-1 and TRBJ2-7, with D unclear. The CDR3 covers 14 residues. V was cut by 6 bases and J by 2 bases, with 17 bases left in between. The germline CDR1 and CDR2 sequences are DFQATT and SNEGSKA (reference sequence). The CDR3 sequence is CSAPPTPQAYEQYF. CDR3 nucleotides: TGCAGTGCCCCCCCGACCCCGCAGGCCTACGAGCAGTACTTC.

This clonotype has at least ten counts. The chain is built from TRBV4-3 and TRBJ2-5; maybe TRBD1 (5 bases). The CDR3 runs 14 residues. V was trimmed by 1 base and J by 4 bases, leaving 10 bases between them. The V gene's germline CDR1 is LGHNA and CDR2 YSLEER. CDR3 amino acids: CASSQGRVGETQYF. DNA for the CDR3: TGCGCCAGCAGCCAAGGCAGGGTTGGAGAGACCCAGTACTTC.

The genes are TRBV20-1 and TRBJ2-3, with D possibly called TRBD1 or TRBD2 (6 bases each). The CDR3 runs to 15 residues. Trimming cost V 1 base and J 4 bases, with 15 bases left between them. Germline V CDR1 and CDR2: DFQATT, SNEGSKA (reference sequence). CDR3 region: CSARGFEGGPDTQYF. The CDR3 bases are TGCAGTGCTAGAGGTTTTGAGGGGGGCCCAGATACGCAGTATTTT.

The chain employs TRBV5-1 and TRBJ2-2; D is ambiguous. CDR1 SGHRS and CDR2 YFSETQ come from the germline V gene. This CDR3 is 16 amino acids long. V was cut by 0 bases and J by 5 bases, with 14 bases left in between. The CDR3, as DNA: TGCGCCAGCAGCTTGGACCTAGTCGCATGGACCGGGGAGCTGTTTTTT. Encoded protein: CASSLDLVAWTGELFF.

This clonotype was observed many times. The rearrangement joins TRBV7-9 to TRBJ2-3; D remains ambiguous. The CDR3 totals 12 residues. V was shortened by 4 bases and J by 4 bases, with 6 bases between the two germline ends. CDR1 is SEHNR and CDR2 is FQNEAQ in the germline V gene (reference sequence). CDR3 protein: CASSYQADTQYF. The CDR3 nucleotides are TGTGCCAGCAGCTATCAGGCAGATACGCAGTATTTT.

There are a few counts of this clonotype. This chain joins TRBV2 and TRBJ2-1; perhaps TRBD1 as D (5 bases). V was clipped by 0 bases and J by 6 bases, with 21 bases between them. Germline loops: CDR1 SNHLY, CDR2 FYNNEI. CDR3 length equals 18 residues. CDR3 DNA sequence: TGTGCCAGCAGTGAAGCGGGGCGAAGACGGCCTTCGGGCAATGAGCAGTTCTTC. Translated, it gives CASSEAGRRRPSGNEQFF.

The sample holds a few counts of this clonotype. This chain joins TRBV4-1 and TRBJ2-1, with TRBD2 matching over 15 bases. Germline CDR1 MGHRA, CDR2 YSYEKL. The CDR3 has 17 amino acids. V trimming: 3 bases; J trimming: 7 bases; junction bases outside the gene matches: 7. CDR3 sequence reads: CASSQSPGLAGGNEQFF. CDR3 sequence (DNA): TGCGCCAGCAGCCAGTCCCCGGGACTAGCGGGAGGAAATGAGCAGTTCTTC.

This clonotype was counted only a few times. V gene TRBV5-1 combines with J gene TRBJ2-1; D ambiguous. The V and J ends lost 0 bases and 7 bases respectively, with 11 bases between them. In germline, CDR1 is SGHRS, CDR2 YFSETQ. The CDR3 has 14 residues. CDR3 amino acids: CASSLVSLDNEQFF. The CDR3 nucleotides read TGCGCCAGCAGCTTGGTGAGTCTAGATAATGAGCAGTTCTTC.

This clonotype was observed at least ten times. The chain uses TRBV25-1 and TRBJ1-1; 7 bases are a match to TRBD1. CDR1 MGHDK and CDR2 SYGVNS come from the germline V gene. The V and J ends lost 2 bases and 5 bases, in that order; junction bases with no gene match: 5. This CDR3 is 14 amino acids long. The CDR3 loop is CASSENRGRTEAFF. CDR3 nucleotides: TGTGCCAGCAGTGAAAACAGGGGCCGAACTGAAGCTTTCTTT.

V is TRBV28 and J is TRBJ2-3, with TRBD2 as a possible D gene (5 bases). Germline CDR1 is MDHEN and CDR2 is SYDVKM. The length of the CDR3 is 15 residues. V was cut by 3 bases and J by 6 bases, with 16 bases left in between. CDR3 sequence reads: CASSLAFERRDTQYF. The DNA of the CDR3 is TGTGCCAGCAGTTTGGCTTTTGAGCGGCGGGATACGCAGTATTTT.

In its sample, this clonotype was seen many times. The rearrangement joins TRBV20-1 to TRBJ2-3, with 14 bases that match TRBD2. V lost 0 bases and J lost 2; bases outside the gene matches: 10. The length of the CDR3 is 19 residues. Germline CDR1 is DFQATT and CDR2 is SNEGSKA (reference sequence). The CDR3 DNA follows: TGCAGTGCTAGAGAACTGCCCCGGACTAGCGGGAGGTTCACAGATACGCAGTATTTT. Residues: CSARELPRTSGRFTDTQYF.

This clonotype was detected ten times or more. The chain recombines TRBV4-1 with TRBJ2-7; TRBD1 matches 9 bases. V lost 3 bases to trimming and J lost 4 bases; unmatched junction nucleotides: 10. CDR3 length equals 16 residues. Germline assignment: CDR1 MGHRA and CDR2 YSYEKL. Here the CDR3 DNA reads TGCGCCAGCAGCCATTTACCTGGGGACAGGGCATACGAGCAGTACTTC. It codes for CASSHLPGDRAYEQYF.

This clonotype was counted ten times or more. The chain joins TRBV4-1 to TRBJ2-2; 12 nucleotides match TRBD2. The V segment lost 8 bases and the J segment 4 bases; nucleotides outside the gene matches: 8. The V gene's germline CDR1 is MGHRA and CDR2 YSYEKL. The CDR3 contains 16 residues. CDR3 in amino acids: CASHPRGLAGTGELFF. The CDR3 DNA reads as TGCGCCAGCCACCCCCGGGGACTAGCGGGCACCGGGGAGCTGTTTTTT.

This clonotype was counted ten times or more. CDR3 amino acids: CASNPSGARGEQYF. The CDR3 DNA is TGTGCCAGCAATCCGAGCGGGGCCAGGGGGGAGCAGTACTTC. The chain uses TRBV7-8 and TRBJ2-7; D may be TRBD1 or TRBD2 (7 bases each). V dropped 7 bases and J dropped 7 bases, with 20 bases sitting between them. This CDR3 has 14 residues. In germline, CDR1 is SGHVS, CDR2 FQNEAQ.

This clonotype occurred many times. J is TRBJ2-5 and V is TRBV9; D call uncertain. CDR1 is SGDLS, CDR2 YYNGEE, per germline. V was cut by 3 bases and J by 2 bases, with 14 bases left in between. CDR3 size: 15 residues. The CDR3 DNA reads TGTGCCAGCAGCGGGGATGGCGCACCGCAAGAGACCCAGTACTTC. Residues: CASSGDGAPQETQYF. The full variable domain, its missing parts supplied by reference TRBV9 and TRBJ2-5, is DSGVTQTPKHLITATGQRVTLRCSPRSGDLSVYWYQQSLDQGLQFLIQYYNGEERAKGNILERFSAQQFPDLHSELNLSSLELGDSALYFCASSGDGAPQETQYFGPGTRLLVL.

Many counts were recorded for this clonotype. CDR3 protein: CASSLSWGLPSNTGELFF. CDR3 nucleotide sequence: TGTGCCAGCAGTTTATCGTGGGGACTACCTTCGAACACCGGGGAGCTGTTTTTT. V usage is TRBV27 and J usage is TRBJ2-2, with TRBD2 matching over 7 bases. Germline V lookup: CDR1 MNHEY, CDR2 SMNVEV (reference sequence). The CDR3 loop spans 18 amino acids. Trimming at V came to 0 bases and at J to 0 bases, leaving 7 bases not matched to a gene.

This clonotype was detected many times. The CDR3 spells CSARFKGDLQFF. CDR3 sequence (DNA): TGCAGTGCTAGGTTTAAGGGGGATTTGCAGTTCTTC. The chain carries TRBV20-1 and TRBJ2-1, with a weak D call TRBD1 (6 bases). The germline gives CDR1 DFQATT, CDR2 SNEGSKA (reference sequence). CDR3 length: 12 residues. The germline V and J ends were trimmed by 3 bases and 12 bases, with 15 bases remaining between them.

This clonotype was observed at least ten times. V and J are TRBV6-2 or TRBV6-3 and TRBJ2-5; perhaps TRBD2 as D (6 bases). Germline values: CDR1 MNHEY, CDR2 SVGEGT. The CDR3 has 13 residues. Trimming removed 2 bases from V and 4 bases from J, with 8 bases in between. CDR3 region: CASSYSGRETQYF. The CDR3 region has the DNA TGTGCCAGCAGTTACAGCGGGCGAGAGACCCAGTACTTC.

This clonotype was observed many times. The chain recombines TRBV29-1 with TRBJ1-2; no reliable D call. The CDR3 extends over 12 amino acids. Trimming shortened V by 6 bases and J by 5 bases, and 13 bases separated the two germline ends. Germline CDR1 reads SQVTM; CDR2 reads ANQGSEA. CDR3 sequence: CSVTALGYGYTF. DNA for the CDR3: TGCAGCGTCACCGCTCTTGGATATGGCTACACCTTC.

This clonotype was counted a few times. The chain combines TRBV7-9 with TRBJ2-7; TRBD2 matches at 10 bases. This CDR3 contains 16 residues. Germline V gives CDR1 SEHNR, CDR2 FQNEAQ (reference sequence). V was clipped by 5 bases and J by 3 bases; unmatched bases: 10. The CDR3 DNA reads TGTGCCAGCAGCGCCCACTCTAGCGGGAGTGTCTACGAGCAGTACTTC. Encoded protein: CASSAHSSGSVYEQYF. Full variable domain (outside the CDR3, taken from reference TRBV7-9 and TRBJ2-7): DTGVSQNPRHKITKRGQNVTFRCDPISEHNRLYWYRQTLGQGPEFLTYFQNEAQLEKSRLLSDRFSAERPKGSFSTLEIQRTEQGDSAMYLCASSAHSSGSVYEQYFGPGTRLTVT.

There are many counts of this clonotype. V and J are TRBV20-1 and TRBJ2-2; TRBD2 agrees at 9 bases. Germline V gives CDR1 DFQATT, CDR2 SNEGSKA (reference sequence). The trim removed 1 base at V and 7 bases at J, leaving 16 bases unmatched. CDR3 length: 18 residues. The CDR3 region is CSARVLAGMVGVSGELFF. CDR3 bases: TGCAGTGCTAGAGTCCTAGCGGGAATGGTCGGGGTGAGCGGGGAGCTGTTTTTT.